What follows are 14 T cell receptor beta chains derived from one specimen sequenced in a study of blood T cell repertoires in COVID-19. The method was immunoSEQ multiplex PCR; TCRdb's version includes in-frame clones alone and lacks a portion of them. The sample carries 300,000 to 450,000 clones, more than 75% recorded once. Input material: peripheral blood. These receptors were taken from a woman aged 25-40 years with COVID-19, enrolled during active disease.

The chain combines TRBV4-1 with TRBJ2-1, with 11 bases identical to TRBD2. Trimming cost V 0 bases and J 5 bases; bases outside gene matches: 9. The CDR3 is 18 amino acids. Germline CDR1 is MGHRA and CDR2 is YSYEKL. CDR3 sequence reads: CASSQETSGVGGNNEQFF. The CDR3 DNA reads as TGCGCCAGCAGCCAAGAGACTAGCGGGGTGGGGGGAAACAATGAGCAGTTCTTC.

V gene TRBV5-5 combines with J gene TRBJ2-2; D call uncertain. Germline values: CDR1 SGHKS, CDR2 YYEKEE (reference sequence). V was trimmed by 4 bases and J by 0 bases, leaving 13 bases between them. The CDR3 contains 16 residues. CDR3 sequence reads: CASSGGGGANTGELFF. The CDR3 region has the DNA TGTGCCAGCAGCGGCGGCGGCGGAGCGAACACCGGGGAGCTGTTTTTT.

The rearrangement uses TRBV18 and TRBJ2-5; 7 nucleotides line up with TRBD1. The CDR3 has 15 residues. V trimming: 2 bases; J trimming: 2 bases; junction bases outside the gene matches: 5. Germline-derived CDR1 and CDR2 are KGHSH and LQKENI. In DNA form, the CDR3 reads TGTGCCAGCTCACCATACAGGGGATCACAAGAGACCCAGTACTTC. Its translation is CASSPYRGSQETQYF.

The chain uses TRBV7-9 and TRBJ2-2, with 7 bases lining up with TRBD1. Germline-derived CDR1 and CDR2 are SEHNR and FQNEAQ (reference sequence). V trimming: 6 bases; J trimming: 3 bases; junction bases outside the gene matches: 7. This CDR3 contains 15 residues. The chain's CDR3 is CASRLDRVDTGELFF. DNA of the CDR3: TGTGCCAGCAGACTTGACAGGGTGGACACCGGGGAGCTGTTTTTT.

V and J are TRBV2 and TRBJ1-6, with a weak D call TRBD1 (6 bases). The CDR3 is 14 residues long. V lost 6 bases to trimming and J lost 5 bases, with 11 bases between them. The germline CDR1 and CDR2 sequences are SNHLY and FYNNEI. The CDR3 loop is CASSQDSNNSPLHF. CDR3 DNA: TGTGCCAGCAGCCAGGACAGCAATAATTCACCCCTCCACTTT.

The chain employs TRBV14 and TRBJ2-3; a weak D match, TRBD2 (6 bases). This CDR3 is 14 amino acids long. Germline lookup yields CDR1 SGHDN and CDR2 FVKESK. Trimming removed 4 bases from V and 2 bases from J, with 10 bases in between. CDR3 nucleotide sequence: TGTGCCAGCAGCCTGGGGACTGTCACAGATACGCAGTATTTT. This sequence encodes CASSLGTVTDTQYF.

This clone occurred a few times. V and J are TRBV20-1 and TRBJ1-1, with TRBD1 identical over 8 bases. The CDR3 sequence is 10 residues long. V lost 8 bases and J lost 4; bases outside the gene matches: 0. Germline lookup yields CDR1 DFQATT and CDR2 SNEGSKA (reference sequence). The DNA for the CDR3 is TGCAGTACAGGGGGCACTGAAGCTTTCTTT. This gives the protein CSTGGTEAFF.

The chain recombines TRBV10-3 with TRBJ1-2; 11 bases map to TRBD1. Germline trimming cut 0 bases from V and 1 base from J; bases unmatched to any gene: 4. CDR1 ENHRY and CDR2 SYGVKD come from the germline V gene. The CDR3 has 17 residues. CDR3: CAISESPGQGGNYGYTF. CDR3 DNA sequence: TGTGCCATCAGTGAGTCCCCGGGACAGGGGGGTAACTATGGCTACACCTTC.

The chain links TRBV11-3 to TRBJ2-5; weak D call: TRBD2 (5 bases). CDR1 and CDR2 (germline): SGHNT, YENEEA. The length of the CDR3 is 16 residues. The V gene lost 1 base and the J gene lost 4 bases, with 16 bases spanning the gap. CDR3 region: CASSLAVAAGVETQYF. The CDR3 DNA reads as TGTGCCAGCAGCTTAGCGGTGGCGGCGGGCGTAGAGACCCAGTACTTC.

V usage is TRBV19 and J usage is TRBJ2-1, with 8 nucleotides matching TRBD1. This CDR3 contains 15 residues. The V gene's germline CDR1 is LNHDA and CDR2 SQIVND (reference sequence). V was clipped by 8 bases and J by 9 bases; unmatched bases: 15. The CDR3: CASGMLGQGHPEQFF. Here the CDR3 DNA reads TGTGCCAGTGGGATGTTAGGACAGGGTCATCCTGAGCAGTTCTTC. Together with reference TRBV19 and TRBJ2-1, the CDR3 gives the full variable domain: DGGITQSPKYLFRKEGQNVTLSCEQNLNHDAMYWYRQDPGQGLRLIYYSQIVNDFQKGDIAEGYSVSREKKESFPLTVTSAQKNPTAFYLCASGMLGQGHPEQFFGPGTRLTVL.

V gene TRBV7-9 combines with J gene TRBJ1-1; D is ambiguous. The CDR3 length is 13 residues. V was clipped by 5 bases and J by 1 base, with 8 bases between them. CDR1 is SEHNR and CDR2 is FQNEAQ in the germline V gene (reference sequence). In DNA form, the CDR3 reads TGTGCCAGCAGCCTACAGAGGAACACTGAAGCTTTCTTT. Its protein product is CASSLQRNTEAFF.

This chain links TRBV21-1 with TRBJ2-1; the table's D call TRBD2 went unverified against the DNA. TRBV21-1 constitutes a pseudogene. The CDR3 runs 16 residues. The CDR3 reads CASSWNDGRAWDEQFF. For the CDR3, the DNA is TGTGCCAGCAGCTGGAATGACGGGCGGGCTTGGGATGAGCAGTTCTTC.

J is TRBJ2-1 and V is TRBV20-1; D uncertain. The ends were cut back, 3 bases at V and 9 bases at J, with 9 bases in the middle. The CDR3 runs 11 residues. Germline values: CDR1 DFQATT, CDR2 SNEGSKA (reference sequence). CDR3 amino acids: CSARAPPEQFF. DNA for the CDR3: TGCAGTGCTAGGGCTCCACCTGAGCAGTTCTTC.

The rearrangement uses TRBV6-2 or TRBV6-3 and TRBJ1-2; 8 nucleotides match TRBD1. This CDR3 comprises 13 residues. J lost 9 bases, V lost 6 bases, and 9 bases had no gene match. Germline V gene sequence: CDR1 MNHEY, CDR2 SVGEGT. The CDR3 nucleotides are TGTGCCAGCAGCCTGGACAGGGCGGAGAGCTACACCTTC. This encodes CASSLDRAESYTF.